Each of the 23 T cell receptor beta chains below was sequenced from the same sample in a study of blood T cell repertoires in COVID-19. Profiling relied on immunoSEQ multiplex PCR, and the TCRdb table lists in-frame clones only, not all of them. The sample comprises fewer than 250,000 clones, under 80% of which are singletons, and over 10% rests with the top ten. Material: peripheral blood. The receptors here all came from a woman in her 50s with acute or convalescent COVID-19.

This rearrangement joins TRBV15 to TRBJ1-2; tentatively, D is TRBD1 (5 bases). CDR1 and CDR2 (germline): LNHNV, YYDKDF (reference sequence). The CDR3 consists of 13 residues. The germline V and J ends were trimmed by 2 bases and 6 bases, with 10 bases remaining between them. CDR3 nucleotide sequence: TGTGCCACCAGCAGAAGGGGCGGAAATGGCTACACCTTC. Protein product: CATSRRGGNGYTF. The whole variable domain, filled in from reference TRBV15 and TRBJ1-2, reads DAMVIQNPRYQVTQFGKPVTLSCSQTLNHNVMYWYQQKSSQAPKLLFHYYDKDFNNEADTPDNFQSRRPNTSFCFLDIRSPGLGDTAMYLCATSRRGGNGYTFGSGTRLTVV.

This chain connects TRBV28 to TRBJ1-5; D unclear. V lost 7 bases and J lost 8, with 18 bases in between. This CDR3 contains 14 residues. Germline CDR1 and CDR2: MDHEN and SYDVKM. The CDR3 region is CASTTRFPQKPQHF. The CDR3 bases are TGTGCCAGCACCACCCGATTCCCACAAAAGCCCCAGCATTTT.

This clone was detected once. V usage is TRBV2 and J usage is TRBJ1-1, with 9 bases matching TRBD1. V was pared by 2 bases and J by 8 bases, with 6 bases of the junction left unmatched. Germline CDR1 reads SNHLY; CDR2 reads FYNNEI. The CDR3 runs 14 residues. CDR3 DNA sequence: TGTGCCAGCAGTGAAAGGGGACAGGGTACCGAAGCTTTCTTT. As protein: CASSERGQGTEAFF.

The chain uses TRBV7-2 and TRBJ2-1, with TRBD1 identical over 11 bases. Trimming took 5 bases from V and 5 from J; bases not matched to a gene: 8. CDR1 and CDR2 from the germline V gene are SGHTA and FQGNSA. The CDR3 is 16 residues long. The chain's CDR3 is CASSRTGQGGNNEQFF. The CDR3 DNA sequence: TGTGCCAGCAGCCGCACGGGACAGGGGGGAAACAATGAGCAGTTCTTC. The variable domain in full, completed from reference TRBV7-2 and TRBJ2-1, reads GAGVSQSPSNKVTEKGKDVELRCDPISGHTALYWYRQSLGQGLEFLIYFQGNSAPDKSGLPSDRFSAERTGGSVSTLTIQRTQQEDSAVYLCASSRTGQGGNNEQFFGPGTRLTVL.

The V call is TRBV11-2, the J call TRBJ2-1; TRBD1 matches at 8 bases. J gave up 8 bases and V 3 bases, and 9 bases lay outside the gene matches. CDR1 is SGHAT, CDR2 FQNNGV, per germline. This CDR3 comprises 15 residues. The CDR3 reads CASSFRDRILDEQFF. DNA of the CDR3: TGTGCCAGCAGCTTTAGGGACAGGATTCTGGATGAGCAGTTCTTC.

V gene TRBV20-1 combines with J gene TRBJ1-1; tentatively, D is TRBD1 (5 bases). Trimming removed 7 bases from V and 0 bases from J, with 6 bases in between. The germline V gene encodes CDR1 DFQATT and CDR2 SNEGSKA (reference sequence). The CDR3 totals 11 residues. CDR3 bases: TGCAGTGGGGGCGTGAACACTGAAGCTTTCTTT. Its protein product is CSGGVNTEAFF.

The chain has TRBV6-5 and TRBJ2-1; D is unclear. The germline CDR1 and CDR2 sequences are MNHEY and SVGAGI. This CDR3 is built from 15 residues. V lost 2 bases and J 3 bases, leaving 11 bases between the germline ends. The CDR3 here is CASSYIIGVYNEQFF. CDR3 bases: TGTGCCAGCAGTTACATTATAGGAGTCTACAATGAGCAGTTCTTC.

This chain connects TRBV7-2 to TRBJ1-6; 9 positions match TRBD1. The germline gives CDR1 SGHTA, CDR2 FQGNSA. The CDR3 extends over 15 amino acids. V lost 5 bases, J lost 3 bases, and 2 bases stayed unmatched. The CDR3 reads CASSPGQGYNSPLHF. The CDR3 bases are TGTGCCAGCAGCCCGGGACAGGGCTATAATTCACCCCTCCACTTT.

The J gene is TRBJ2-7, the V gene TRBV7-2, with D possibly being TRBD1 (6 bases). The germline V gene has CDR1 SGHTA and CDR2 FQGNSA. The CDR3 runs to 13 residues. V gave up 6 bases and J gave up 7 bases, with 16 bases separating them. CDR3 sequence (DNA): TGTGCCAGCAGTCGTACAGGGATGGGAGAGCAGTACTTC. It encodes CASSRTGMGEQYF.

V and J are TRBV28 and TRBJ1-5; tentatively, D is TRBD1 (6 bases). This CDR3 comprises 16 residues. The V end was cut by 2 bases, the J end by 3 bases, with 14 bases between. Germline V gene sequence: CDR1 MDHEN, CDR2 SYDVKM. The CDR3 nucleotides read TGTGCCAGCAGTTTAGGGGGGGGCAGGGTCAATCAGCCCCAGCATTTT. It encodes CASSLGGGRVNQPQHF.

The genes are TRBV5-1 and TRBJ2-7; 10 nucleotides match TRBD2. The CDR3 contains 16 residues. The V gene end was trimmed by 0 bases and the J gene end by 3 bases; junction bases not matched to a gene: 6. CDR1 SGHRS and CDR2 YFSETQ come from the germline V gene. CDR3 sequence (DNA): TGCGCCAGCAGCTTGGAGGGAGTAGCGGGAGGCTACGAGCAGTACTTC. Protein: CASSLEGVAGGYEQYF. Full variable domain (remainder filled in from reference TRBV5-1 and TRBJ2-7): KAGVTQTPRYLIKTRGQQVTLSCSPISGHRSVSWYQQTPGQGLQFLFEYFSETQRNKGNFPGRFSGRQFSNSRSEMNVSTLELGDSALYLCASSLEGVAGGYEQYFGPGTRLTVT.

The rearrangement joins TRBV5-4 to TRBJ2-3, with 10 bases fitting TRBD2. The CDR3 loop spans 16 amino acids. Germline V lookup: CDR1 SGHNT, CDR2 YYREEE (reference sequence). The junction had 7 bases not matched to a gene; V was cut back by 4 bases and J by 2 bases. Here the CDR3 DNA reads TGTGCCAGCAGCCGAGGACTAGCGGCTGTCACAGATACGCAGTATTTT. It translates to CASSRGLAAVTDTQYF.

The rearrangement uses TRBV5-6 and TRBJ2-5; TRBD2 matches at 7 bases. V was pared by 0 bases and J by 5 bases, with 10 bases of the junction left unmatched. CDR3 length: 16 residues. Germline V gives CDR1 SGHDT, CDR2 YYEEEE. Here the CDR3 reads CASSLAGAGEWETQYF. The CDR3 DNA follows: TGTGCCAGCAGCTTGGCCGGTGCGGGAGAATGGGAGACCCAGTACTTC.

The rearrangement joins TRBV14 to TRBJ1-1; TRBD1 aligns across 11 bases. CDR1 and CDR2 from the germline V gene are SGHDN and FVKESK. Losses at the gene ends were 0 bases for V and 10 bases for J; bases not matched to a gene: 4. The CDR3 is 14 amino acids. This CDR3 is CASSQERTGGAAFF. The CDR3 DNA reads as TGTGCCAGCAGCCAAGAGCGGACAGGGGGCGCAGCTTTCTTT.

The sample holds a few counts of this clone. This chain joins TRBV5-1 and TRBJ1-2; the match to TRBD1 covers 7 bases. There are 15 residues in the CDR3. The junction had 7 bases not matched to a gene; V was cut back by 0 bases and J by 5 bases. Looked up from germline, CDR1 is SGHRS and CDR2 is YFSETQ. The CDR3 loop is CASSLEPGTAYGYTF. The CDR3 DNA is TGCGCCAGCAGCTTGGAACCCGGGACAGCGTATGGCTACACCTTC.

This chain joins TRBV11-3 and TRBJ2-3, with 15 bases matching TRBD2. In germline, CDR1 is SGHNT, CDR2 YENEEA. Germline trimming cut 5 bases from V and 3 bases from J; bases unmatched to any gene: 9. This CDR3 contains 18 residues. CDR3 DNA sequence: TGTGCCAGCAGCCATGGAGGACTAGCGGGAGGGAGGACAGATACGCAGTATTTT. Its protein product is CASSHGGLAGGRTDTQYF.

The chain has TRBV19 and TRBJ2-1; a weak D match, TRBD2 (6 bases). Trimming cost V 7 bases and J 7 bases, with 17 bases left between them. CDR3 length: 14 amino acids. Germline-derived CDR1 and CDR2 are LNHDA and SQIVND (reference sequence). CDR3 region: CASTPGLALNEQFF. The CDR3 DNA follows: TGTGCCAGTACCCCGGGACTCGCACTTAATGAGCAGTTCTTC.

CDR3 region: CASSQPPDRRRQPQHF. The CDR3 DNA sequence: TGCGCCAGCAGCCAACCACCGGACAGGCGTAGACAGCCCCAGCATTTT. The chain combines TRBV4-3 with TRBJ1-5; 7 bases map to TRBD1. Per the germline V gene, CDR1 is LGHNA and CDR2 is YSLEER. V shed 2 bases, J shed 7 bases, and the junction held 11 bases outside the gene matches. The CDR3 is made up of 16 amino acids.

This clone was observed a few times. The J gene is TRBJ2-5, the V gene TRBV14; 7 bases line up with TRBD2. V shed 4 bases, J shed 6 bases, and the junction held 8 bases outside the gene matches. Germline-derived CDR1 and CDR2 are SGHDN and FVKESK. This CDR3 has 14 residues. The CDR3 region is CASSPSAGAKTQYF. The CDR3 bases are TGTGCCAGCAGCCCTTCTGCGGGAGCGAAGACCCAGTACTTC.

The rearrangement joins TRBV11-3 to TRBJ2-2; 7 bases agree with TRBD2. This CDR3 has 14 amino acids. V dropped 3 bases and J dropped 7; count of bases not matched to a gene: 5. From germline, CDR1 is SGHNT and CDR2 YENEEA. The CDR3, as DNA: TGTGCCAGCAGCTTCCGCGGGAGCGGCGGGGAGCTGTTTTTT. Its protein product is CASSFRGSGGELFF.

This chain joins TRBV3-1 (or the pseudogene TRBV3-2) and TRBJ1-2; D is perhaps TRBD1 (6 bases). The CDR3 consists of 14 residues. Per the germline V gene, CDR1 is LGHDT and CDR2 is YNNKEL (reference sequence). Trimming shortened V by 4 bases and J by 4 bases, and 13 bases separated the two germline ends. CDR3 sequence (DNA): TGTGCCAGCAGCCCTTCCGGGACACCCTATGGCTACACCTTC. Translated: CASSPSGTPYGYTF.

V is TRBV11-2 and J is TRBJ2-7; TRBD1 is a possible D gene (6 bases). Trimming removed 0 bases from V and 5 bases from J, with 14 bases in between. Per germline, CDR1 SGHAT and CDR2 FQNNGV. The CDR3 runs to 15 residues. CDR3 protein: CASSLDGGLADEQYF. CDR3 DNA sequence: TGTGCCAGCAGCTTAGATGGGGGCCTAGCAGACGAGCAGTACTTC.

In nucleotides, the CDR3 is TGCGCCAGCAGCCAAAACCGGGACAAAGACTACGAGCAGTACTTC. It is translated as CASSQNRDKDYEQYF. The chain links TRBV4-1 to TRBJ2-7; D perhaps matches TRBD1 (6 bases). The V gene lost 2 bases and the J gene lost 3 bases, with 14 bases spanning the gap. This CDR3 is 15 amino acids long. Germline CDR1 and CDR2: MGHRA and YSYEKL.